Listed here are 30 T cell receptor beta chains from one sample, sequenced in a study of blood T cell repertoires in COVID-19. Clones were read by immunoSEQ multiplex PCR, and TCRdb kept only the in-frame ones, dropping some. The repertoire holds 350,000 to 450,000 clones, roughly 86% seen once, with 1.9% in the top ten. Sequenced material: PBMCs or T cells enriched from blood (not recorded which). These receptors came from a middle-aged man in a cohort exposed to, infected with or recovered from COVID-19 (not recorded which).

This clone is a singleton in its sample. CDR3 DNA: TGTGCCAGCAGCCAAGATTTCGGAGCGGGAGTAAAGCAGTACTTC. Translation: CASSQDFGAGVKQYF. The chain couples TRBV3-1 (or the pseudogene TRBV3-2) to TRBJ2-7; TRBD2 matches at 8 bases. The CDR3 consists of 15 residues. Trimming removed 0 bases from V and 8 bases from J; junction bases left unmatched: 9. Germline values: CDR1 LGHDT, CDR2 YNNKEL (reference sequence).

V is TRBV28 and J is TRBJ1-2, with 11 bases identical to TRBD1. With V trimmed by 6 bases and J by 5 bases, 11 bases remained unmatched. The germline gives CDR1 MDHEN, CDR2 SYDVKM. This CDR3 region has 16 residues. The CDR3, as DNA: TGTGCCAGCAGCCGCAACGCCGGGACAGGGGGGTATGGCTACACCTTC. Protein product: CASSRNAGTGGYGYTF.

V and J are TRBV2 and TRBJ1-2; TRBD1 might be the D (6 bases). The germline V and J ends were trimmed by 5 bases and 2 bases, with 12 bases remaining between them. Germline CDR1 is SNHLY and CDR2 is FYNNEI. The CDR3 extends over 14 amino acids. CDR3 DNA sequence: TGTGCCAGCAGTAAACAGGGTTCGAACTATGGCTACACCTTC. Amino acid sequence: CASSKQGSNYGYTF.

The genes are TRBV2 and TRBJ2-2, with D possibly TRBD2 on 5 matching bases. Germline values: CDR1 SNHLY, CDR2 FYNNEI. The CDR3 extends over 13 amino acids. V lost 4 bases and J 4 bases, leaving 7 bases between the germline ends. CDR3 residues: CASSVEGTGELFF. The CDR3 nucleotides read TGTGCCAGCAGTGTCGAGGGCACCGGGGAGCTGTTTTTT.

This rearrangement joins TRBV18 to TRBJ2-6; no firm D call. V lost 5 bases and J lost 0, with 5 bases in between. This CDR3 region has 14 residues. The V gene's germline CDR1 is KGHSH and CDR2 LQKENI. The CDR3 loop is CASSSSSGANVLTF. The CDR3, as DNA: TGTGCCAGCTCATCTAGCTCTGGGGCCAACGTCCTGACTTTC.

This clone was detected once. The V gene is TRBV11-2, the J gene TRBJ1-1; the match to TRBD1 covers 8 bases. Looked up from germline, CDR1 is SGHAT and CDR2 is FQNNGV. J was trimmed by 6 bases and V by 1 base; bases with no gene match: 7. The CDR3 has 15 amino acids. This CDR3 is CASSLVTGGLSEAFF. The CDR3 DNA reads as TGTGCCAGCAGCTTAGTTACAGGGGGTTTATCTGAAGCTTTCTTT.

V gene TRBV5-5 combines with J gene TRBJ1-4; TRBD1 agrees at 8 bases. V lost 3 bases and J lost 6; bases outside the gene matches: 7. The CDR3 extends over 15 amino acids. Germline assignment: CDR1 SGHKS and CDR2 YYEKEE (reference sequence). The CDR3 reads CASSSYGQGHEKLFF. In DNA, the CDR3 is TGTGCCAGCAGCTCTTACGGACAGGGCCATGAAAAACTGTTTTTT.

The chain recombines TRBV7-9 with TRBJ2-7; perhaps TRBD1 as D (5 bases). V was shortened by 0 bases and J by 0 bases, with 15 bases between the two germline ends. CDR1 and CDR2 (germline): SEHNR, FQNEAQ (reference sequence). The CDR3 runs to 17 residues. The CDR3 is CASSLAMGRAISYEQYF. CDR3 nucleotides: TGTGCCAGCAGCTTAGCGATGGGCAGGGCGATCTCCTACGAGCAGTACTTC.

This rearrangement joins TRBV28 to TRBJ1-5; D may be TRBD1 (6 bases). This CDR3 region has 15 residues. Germline lookup yields CDR1 MDHEN and CDR2 SYDVKM. Trimming removed 5 bases from V and 0 bases from J, with 11 bases in between. This chain's CDR3 is CASSHRVGSNQPQHF. The CDR3 nucleotides are TGTGCCAGCAGTCACAGGGTAGGTAGCAATCAGCCCCAGCATTTT. The full variable domain, completed using reference TRBV28 and TRBJ1-5, is DVKVTQSSRYLVKRTGEKVFLECVQDMDHENMFWYRQDPGLGLRLIYFSYDVKMKEKGDIPEGYSVSREKKERFSLILESASTNQTSMYLCASSHRVGSNQPQHFGDGTRLSIL.

V usage is TRBV5-1 and J usage is TRBJ2-3, with D uncertain. Trimming cost V 6 bases and J 0 bases, with 14 bases left between them. Germline V gene sequence: CDR1 SGHRS, CDR2 YFSETQ. The CDR3 has 15 amino acids. The CDR3 nucleotides are TGCGCCAGCACCACAGTGGCCCCTAGCACAGATACGCAGTATTTT. Its protein is CASTTVAPSTDTQYF.

In this sample, this clone turned up once. V and J are TRBV7-2 and TRBJ2-1, with D possibly matching TRBD2 (6 bases). Trimming shortened V by 3 bases and J by 2 bases, and 14 bases separated the two germline ends. This CDR3 has 16 residues. Germline loops: CDR1 SGHTA, CDR2 FQGNSA. Here the CDR3 reads CASSFRSGRTYNEQFF. The CDR3 nucleotides are TGTGCCAGCAGCTTCCGGAGCGGGCGAACCTACAATGAGCAGTTCTTC.

The chain combines TRBV30 with TRBJ1-3; D is uncertain. Germline V gives CDR1 GTSNPN, CDR2 SVGIG (reference sequence). This CDR3 contains 13 residues. V gave up 7 bases and J gave up 1 base, with 11 bases separating them. CDR3 region: CAFRVPSGNTIYF. The DNA of the CDR3 is TGTGCCTTTCGGGTTCCATCTGGAAACACCATATATTTT.

The chain joins TRBV2 to TRBJ2-3, with 13 bases aligning to TRBD2. Germline trimming cut 2 bases from V and 4 bases from J; bases unmatched to any gene: 12. This CDR3 spans 19 amino acids. The germline CDR1 and CDR2 sequences are SNHLY and FYNNEI. CDR3 loop: CASSERRLAGGFLPDTQYF. The CDR3 DNA follows: TGTGCCAGCAGTGAACGAAGACTAGCGGGAGGTTTCCTTCCAGATACGCAGTATTTT.

The V and J genes are TRBV2 and TRBJ1-1, with D possibly TRBD1 on 6 matching bases. The CDR3 loop spans 15 amino acids. V lost 1 base to trimming and J lost 4 bases, with 13 bases between them. Germline V gene sequence: CDR1 SNHLY, CDR2 FYNNEI. CDR3 nucleotide sequence: TGTGCCAGCAGTGAAGAAGCGGGGGCGGGCACTGAAGCTTTCTTT. Translated, it gives CASSEEAGAGTEAFF. The variable domain in full, completed from reference TRBV2 and TRBJ1-1, reads EPEVTQTPSHQVTQMGQEVILRCVPISNHLYFYWYRQILGQKVEFLVSFYNNEISEKSEIFDDQFSVERPDGSNFTLKIRSTKLEDSAMYFCASSEEAGAGTEAFFGQGTRLTVV.

The chain couples TRBV2 to TRBJ2-3; tentative D call: TRBD2 (6 bases). The V end lost 6 bases, the J end lost 0 bases, and 13 bases lay between the germline ends. Germline CDR1 and CDR2: SNHLY and FYNNEI. CDR3 length equals 15 residues. The DNA of the CDR3 is TGTGCCAGCAGGTTGTTGGCGGGAAGCACAGATACGCAGTATTTT. Encoded protein: CASRLLAGSTDTQYF.

This clone showed up just once. CDR3 residues: CASSLSLRGSTDTQYF. CDR3 bases: TGCGCCAGCAGCTTGTCCCTCAGGGGGAGCACAGATACGCAGTATTTT. V usage is TRBV5-1 and J usage is TRBJ2-3, with 7 nucleotides matching TRBD1. Germline-derived CDR1 and CDR2 are SGHRS and YFSETQ. The CDR3 sequence is 16 residues long. The trim removed 1 base at V and 0 bases at J, leaving 5 bases unmatched. The full variable domain, in which reference TRBV5-1 and TRBJ2-3 provide the parts outside the CDR3, is KAGVTQTPRYLIKTRGQQVTLSCSPISGHRSVSWYQQTPGQGLQFLFEYFSETQRNKGNFPGRFSGRQFSNSRSEMNVSTLELGDSALYLCASSLSLRGSTDTQYFGPGTRLTVL.

V and J are TRBV14 and TRBJ2-7; D gene unclear. The CDR3 runs to 14 residues. The germline V and J ends were trimmed by 1 base and 3 bases, with 10 bases remaining between them. Per germline, CDR1 SGHDN and CDR2 FVKESK. The CDR3 protein is CASSQGPQSYEQYF. The CDR3 nucleotides are TGTGCCAGCAGCCAAGGACCACAGAGCTACGAGCAGTACTTC.

This clone was observed a few times. The J gene is TRBJ2-2, the V gene TRBV2; D is unclear. CDR3 length: 14 amino acids. V gave up 6 bases and J gave up 4 bases, with 12 bases separating them. Germline loops: CDR1 SNHLY, CDR2 FYNNEI. This CDR3 reads CASSYRDRTGELFF. In DNA, the CDR3 is TGTGCCAGCAGCTACAGAGACCGCACCGGGGAGCTGTTTTTT.

The genes are TRBV28 and TRBJ2-5; 12 nucleotides line up with TRBD2. Germline CDR1 reads MDHEN; CDR2 reads SYDVKM. The CDR3 runs 15 residues. The V and J ends lost 6 bases and 4 bases, in that order; junction bases with no gene match: 6. DNA of the CDR3: TGTGCCAGCAGCCCACTAGCGGGAGGTGGAGAGACCCAGTACTTC. The encoded protein is CASSPLAGGGETQYF.

The chain couples TRBV11-3 to TRBJ2-1; weak D call: TRBD2 (6 bases). Germline V gene data show CDR1 as SGHNT and CDR2 as YENEEA. The CDR3 loop spans 14 amino acids. V gave up 4 bases and J gave up 2 bases, with 9 bases separating them. The CDR3 protein is CASSSGLAYNEQFF. DNA for the CDR3: TGTGCCAGCAGCTCGGGACTCGCCTACAATGAGCAGTTCTTC.

This chain links TRBV11-3 with TRBJ2-2, with a tentative D call TRBD2 (6 bases). V gave up 5 bases and J gave up 0 bases, with 10 bases separating them. Germline V gene data show CDR1 as SGHNT and CDR2 as YENEEA. The CDR3 spans 15 residues. The DNA for the CDR3 is TGTGCCAGCAGCCTCGGGGGATCGAACACCGGGGAGCTGTTTTTT. Residues: CASSLGGSNTGELFF.

The chain uses TRBV5-1 and TRBJ1-3; 8 nucleotides agree with TRBD1. Germline CDR1 and CDR2: SGHRS and YFSETQ. The CDR3 runs to 13 residues. Trimming at V came to 3 bases and at J to 7 bases, leaving 3 bases not matched to a gene. This chain's CDR3 is CASSYSGGNTIYF. As DNA, the CDR3 is TGCGCCAGCAGCTACTCAGGGGGCAACACCATATATTTT. The full variable domain, in which reference TRBV5-1 and TRBJ1-3 provide the parts outside the CDR3, is KAGVTQTPRYLIKTRGQQVTLSCSPISGHRSVSWYQQTPGQGLQFLFEYFSETQRNKGNFPGRFSGRQFSNSRSEMNVSTLELGDSALYLCASSYSGGNTIYFGEGSWLTVV.

The chain carries TRBV4-1 and TRBJ2-7; D may be TRBD2 (6 bases). Trimming cost V 0 bases and J 0 bases, with 18 bases left between them. CDR1 and CDR2 (germline): MGHRA, YSYEKL. The length of the CDR3 is 18 residues. The CDR3 DNA sequence: TGCGCCAGCAGCCAAGAATTCGCGGAGCGGGCGTCCTCCTACGAGCAGTACTTC. This gives the protein CASSQEFAERASSYEQYF.

This clone occurred a few times. One end of the junction does not line up with germline, which may come from a read error. The V call is TRBV12-3 or TRBV12-4, the J call TRBJ2-1, with D tentatively TRBD1 (5 bases). This CDR3 region has 11 residues. The chain's CDR3 is CASSRGRPVLF. CDR3 nucleotides: TGTGCCAGCAGTAGGGGCCGCCCGGTGCTCTTC.

The gene calls are TRBV11-2 and TRBJ2-1, with D hard to call. Germline values: CDR1 SGHAT, CDR2 FQNNGV. The ends were cut back, 5 bases at V and 5 bases at J, with 16 bases in the middle. The CDR3 has 15 amino acids. In DNA, the CDR3 is TGTGCCAGCAGCACTAACACTAATATTGACAATGAGCAGTTCTTC. It yields the protein CASSTNTNIDNEQFF.

The chain combines TRBV29-1 with TRBJ2-1; D unresolved. This CDR3 region has 11 residues. Germline assignment: CDR1 SQVTM and CDR2 ANQGSEA. The V and J ends lost 7 bases and 6 bases respectively, with 10 bases between them. The CDR3: CSGSTGNEQFF. For the CDR3, the DNA is TGCAGCGGGTCTACTGGCAATGAGCAGTTCTTC.

This chain uses TRBV3-1 (or the pseudogene TRBV3-2) with TRBJ2-2; D gene uncertain. Germline V gene lookup returns CDR1 LGHDT and CDR2 YNNKEL (reference sequence). V was trimmed by 3 bases and J by 6 bases, leaving 5 bases between them. The CDR3 consists of 12 residues. The CDR3 protein is CASSHEAGELFF. Here the CDR3 DNA reads TGTGCCAGCAGCCACGAGGCCGGGGAGCTGTTTTTT.

In this sample, this clone turned up once. V usage is TRBV7-2 and J usage is TRBJ2-1; 9 bases agree with TRBD1. The V gene end was trimmed by 5 bases and the J gene end by 4 bases; junction bases not matched to a gene: 12. Germline loops: CDR1 SGHTA, CDR2 FQGNSA. The CDR3 spans 17 residues. The CDR3 is CASSPPQGAPSYNEQFF. The CDR3 bases are TGTGCCAGCAGCCCCCCACAGGGGGCGCCGTCTTACAATGAGCAGTTCTTC.

Only one count was recorded for this clone. The V gene is TRBV10-3, the J gene TRBJ1-5; possible D gene TRBD1, 6 bases. The CDR3 is made up of 14 amino acids. V was trimmed by 7 bases and J by 0 bases, leaving 10 bases between them. CDR1 and CDR2 (germline): ENHRY, SYGVKD. CDR3 amino acids: CAINGQNSNQPQHF. DNA of the CDR3: TGTGCCATCAACGGACAGAATAGCAATCAGCCCCAGCATTTT.

The V and J genes are TRBV5-4 and TRBJ2-5, with 10 positions matching TRBD2. After removal of 0 bases from V and 4 bases from J, the junction contained 3 bases not matched to a gene. The germline CDR1 and CDR2 sequences are SGHNT and YYREEE (reference sequence). The CDR3 runs 15 residues. CDR3 protein: CASSLGTSGPETQYF. The CDR3 DNA reads as TGTGCCAGCAGCTTGGGGACTAGCGGACCAGAGACCCAGTACTTC.